Here is one TCR beta chain with its context. This table comes from immunoSEQ multiplex PCR, and its TCRdb copy is limited to in-frame clones, with some not included. This sample yields approximately 21,000 clones, of which around 97% are seen a single time; over 1% belongs to the top ten. Unmatched junction bases numbered 6, after V lost 3 bases and J lost 15 bases. CDR1 is SGHDT and CDR2 is YYEEEE in the germline V gene. The CDR3 is 11 amino acids. The sorted conventional CD4+ T cells were CD25-low and CD127-high, with genomic DNA sequenced. The data are from a study of regulatory and conventional T cells in RAG deficiency. The same data also went into a second study, on regulatory T cells. Per that study: The primer mix had 52 TRBV and 13 TRBJ primers.

The chain has TRBV5-6 and TRBJ2-4; TRBD1 agrees at 7 bases. Sequencing was performed on CD25- CD4+ T cells sorted from blood. The receptor's source is a human donor in good health. The CDR3 here is CASSSGQFSYF. CDR3 coding DNA: TGTGCCAGCAGCTCGGGACAGTTTTCGTACTTC.